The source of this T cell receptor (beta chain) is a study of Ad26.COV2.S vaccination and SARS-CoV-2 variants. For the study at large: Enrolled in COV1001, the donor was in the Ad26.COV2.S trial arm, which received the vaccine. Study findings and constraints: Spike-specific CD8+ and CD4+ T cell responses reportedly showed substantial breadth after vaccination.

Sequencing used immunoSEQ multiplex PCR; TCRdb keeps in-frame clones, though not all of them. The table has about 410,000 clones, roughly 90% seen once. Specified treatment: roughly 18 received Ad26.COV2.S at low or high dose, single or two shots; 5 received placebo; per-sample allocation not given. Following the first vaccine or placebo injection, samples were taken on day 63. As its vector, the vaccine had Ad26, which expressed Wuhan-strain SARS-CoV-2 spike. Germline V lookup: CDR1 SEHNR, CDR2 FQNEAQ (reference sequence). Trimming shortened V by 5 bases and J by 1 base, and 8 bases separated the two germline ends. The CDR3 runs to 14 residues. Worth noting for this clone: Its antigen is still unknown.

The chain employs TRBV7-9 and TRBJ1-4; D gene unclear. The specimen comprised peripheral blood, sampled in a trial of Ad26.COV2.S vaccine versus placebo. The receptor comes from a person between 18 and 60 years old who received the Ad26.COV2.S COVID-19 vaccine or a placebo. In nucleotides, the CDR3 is TGTGCCAGCAGCAAGGAGATAACTAATGAAAAACTGTTTTTT. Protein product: CASSKEITNEKLFF.